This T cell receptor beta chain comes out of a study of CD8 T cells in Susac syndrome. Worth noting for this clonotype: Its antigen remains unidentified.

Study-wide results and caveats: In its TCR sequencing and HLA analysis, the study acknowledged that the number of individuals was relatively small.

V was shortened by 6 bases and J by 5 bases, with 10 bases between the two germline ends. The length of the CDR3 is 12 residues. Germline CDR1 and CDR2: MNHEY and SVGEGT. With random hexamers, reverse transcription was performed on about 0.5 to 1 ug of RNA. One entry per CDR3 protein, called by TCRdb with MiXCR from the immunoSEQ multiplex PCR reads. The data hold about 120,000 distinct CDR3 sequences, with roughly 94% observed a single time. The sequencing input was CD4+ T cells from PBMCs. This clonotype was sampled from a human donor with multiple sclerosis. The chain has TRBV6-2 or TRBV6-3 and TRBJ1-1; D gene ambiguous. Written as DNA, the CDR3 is TGTGCCAGCAGGTCAGGAATAACTGAAGCTTTCTTT. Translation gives CASRSGITEAFF.